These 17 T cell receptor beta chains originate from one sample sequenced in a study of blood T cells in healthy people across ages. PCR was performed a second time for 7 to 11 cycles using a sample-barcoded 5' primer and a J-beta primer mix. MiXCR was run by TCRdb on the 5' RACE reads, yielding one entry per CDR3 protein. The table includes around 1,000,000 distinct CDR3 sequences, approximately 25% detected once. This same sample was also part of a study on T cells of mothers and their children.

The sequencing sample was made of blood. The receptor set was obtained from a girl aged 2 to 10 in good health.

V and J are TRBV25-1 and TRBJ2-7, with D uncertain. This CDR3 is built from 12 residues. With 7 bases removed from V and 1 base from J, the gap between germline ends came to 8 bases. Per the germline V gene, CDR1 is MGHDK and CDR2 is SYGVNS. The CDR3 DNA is TGTGCCAGCACGGGCCTTTCCTACGAGCAGTACTTC. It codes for CASTGLSYEQYF.

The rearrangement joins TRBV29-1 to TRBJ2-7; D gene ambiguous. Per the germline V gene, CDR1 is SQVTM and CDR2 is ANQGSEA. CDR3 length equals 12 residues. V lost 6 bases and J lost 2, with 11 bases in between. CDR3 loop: CSVRPGTYEQYF. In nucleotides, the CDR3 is TGCAGCGTGCGCCCAGGAACCTACGAGCAGTACTTC.

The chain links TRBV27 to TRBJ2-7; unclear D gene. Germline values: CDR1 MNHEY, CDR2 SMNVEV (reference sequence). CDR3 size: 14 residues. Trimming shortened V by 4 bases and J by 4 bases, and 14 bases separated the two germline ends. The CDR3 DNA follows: TGTGCCAGCAGTTCAAATATACAGTTTTACGAGCAGTACTTC. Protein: CASSSNIQFYEQYF.

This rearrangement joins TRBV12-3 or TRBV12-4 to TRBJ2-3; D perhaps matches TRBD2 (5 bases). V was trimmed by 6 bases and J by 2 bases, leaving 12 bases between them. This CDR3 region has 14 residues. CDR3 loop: CASRARRNTDTQYF. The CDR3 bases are TGTGCCAGCAGGGCTCGGAGGAACACAGATACGCAGTATTTT.

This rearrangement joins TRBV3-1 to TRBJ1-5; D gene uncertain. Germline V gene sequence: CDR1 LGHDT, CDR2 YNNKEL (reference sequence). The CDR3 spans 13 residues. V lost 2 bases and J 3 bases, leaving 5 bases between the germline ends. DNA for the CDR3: TGTGCCAGCAGCCAAAGCACCAATCAGCCCCAGCATTTT. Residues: CASSQSTNQPQHF.

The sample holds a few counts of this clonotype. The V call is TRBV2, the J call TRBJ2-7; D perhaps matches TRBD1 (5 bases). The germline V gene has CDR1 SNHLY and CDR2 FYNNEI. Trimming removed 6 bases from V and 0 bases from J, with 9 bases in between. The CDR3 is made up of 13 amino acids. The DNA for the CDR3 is TGTGCCAGCAGAGGGGCGGACTCCTACGAGCAGTACTTC. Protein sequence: CASRGADSYEQYF.

CDR3: CSVESEIENYEQYF. The CDR3 DNA follows: TGCAGCGTTGAATCCGAAATCGAAAACTACGAGCAGTACTTC. The gene calls are TRBV29-1 and TRBJ2-5; D is uncertain. The end of the DNA aligns better with TRBJ2-7, so the J call may be wrong. Germline CDR1 SQVTM, CDR2 ANQGSEA. CDR3 length: 14 amino acids.

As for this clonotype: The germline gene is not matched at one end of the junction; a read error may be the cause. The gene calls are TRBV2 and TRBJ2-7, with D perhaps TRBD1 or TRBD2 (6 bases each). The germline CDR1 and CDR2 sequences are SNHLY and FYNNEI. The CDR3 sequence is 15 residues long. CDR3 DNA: TGCGCCACTGATCCAAGAGGGGGGAGCACGGCCGAGCAGTACTTC. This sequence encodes CATDPRGGSTAEQYF.

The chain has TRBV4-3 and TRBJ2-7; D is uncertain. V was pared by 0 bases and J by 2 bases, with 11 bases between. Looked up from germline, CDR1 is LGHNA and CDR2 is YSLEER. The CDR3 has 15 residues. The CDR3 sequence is CASSQDPRPTYEQYF. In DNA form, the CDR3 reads TGCGCCAGCAGCCAAGATCCGCGGCCTACCTACGAGCAGTACTTC.

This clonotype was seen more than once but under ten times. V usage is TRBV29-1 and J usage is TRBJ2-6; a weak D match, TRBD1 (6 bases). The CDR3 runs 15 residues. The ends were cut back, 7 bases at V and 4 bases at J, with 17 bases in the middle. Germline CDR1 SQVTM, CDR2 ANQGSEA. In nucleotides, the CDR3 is TGCAGCGCCTGCTATTGGGGGCCCGGGGCCAACGTCCTGACTTTC. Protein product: CSACYWGPGANVLTF.

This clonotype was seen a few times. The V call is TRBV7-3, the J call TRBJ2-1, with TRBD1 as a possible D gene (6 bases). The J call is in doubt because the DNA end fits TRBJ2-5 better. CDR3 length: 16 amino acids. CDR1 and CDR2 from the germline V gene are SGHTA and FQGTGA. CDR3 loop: CASSPTGHFEGETQYF. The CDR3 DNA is TGTGCCAGCAGCCCGACGGGACATTTCGAGGGGGAGACCCAGTACTTC.

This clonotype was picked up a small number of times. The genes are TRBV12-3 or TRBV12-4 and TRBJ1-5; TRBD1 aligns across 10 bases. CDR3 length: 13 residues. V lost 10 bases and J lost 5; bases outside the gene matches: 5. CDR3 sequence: CAIRDRGHQPQHF. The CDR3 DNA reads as TGTGCCATCAGGGACAGGGGTCATCAGCCCCAGCATTTT.

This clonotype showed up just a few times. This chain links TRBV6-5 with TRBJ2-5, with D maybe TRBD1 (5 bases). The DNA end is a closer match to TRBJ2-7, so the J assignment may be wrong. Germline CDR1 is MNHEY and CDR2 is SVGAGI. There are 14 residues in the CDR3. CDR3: CASSYSSGIYEQYF. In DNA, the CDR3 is TGTGCCAGCAGTTACTCGTCAGGGATCTACGAGCAGTACTTC.

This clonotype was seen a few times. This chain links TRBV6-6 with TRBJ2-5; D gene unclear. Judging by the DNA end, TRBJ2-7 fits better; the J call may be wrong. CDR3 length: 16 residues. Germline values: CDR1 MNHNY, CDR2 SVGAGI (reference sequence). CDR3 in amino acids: CASSYPSTCRSSEQYF. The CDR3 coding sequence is TGTGCCAGCAGTTACCCGTCCACTTGTAGATCGTCCGAGCAGTACTTC.

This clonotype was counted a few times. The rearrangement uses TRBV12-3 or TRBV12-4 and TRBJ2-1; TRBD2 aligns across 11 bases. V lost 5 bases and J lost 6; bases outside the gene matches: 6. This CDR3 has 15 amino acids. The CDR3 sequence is CASSTSGSIPNEQFF. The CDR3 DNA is TGTGCCAGCAGTACTAGCGGGAGTATCCCCAATGAGCAGTTCTTC.

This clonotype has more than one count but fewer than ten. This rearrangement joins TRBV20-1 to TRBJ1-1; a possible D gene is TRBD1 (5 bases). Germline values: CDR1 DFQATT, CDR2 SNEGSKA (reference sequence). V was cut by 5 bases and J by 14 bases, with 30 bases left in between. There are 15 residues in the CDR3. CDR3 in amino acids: CSAPNVGRDENPEFF. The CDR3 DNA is TGCAGTGCTCCGAACGTAGGACGGGACGAAAACCCCGAATTCTTT.

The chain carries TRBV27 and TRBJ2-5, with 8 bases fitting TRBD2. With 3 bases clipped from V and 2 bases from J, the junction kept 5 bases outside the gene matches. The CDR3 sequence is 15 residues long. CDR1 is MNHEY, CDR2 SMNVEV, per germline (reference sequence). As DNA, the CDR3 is TGTGCCAGCAGTTTCGGGGGGGCGATTCAAGAGACCCAGTACTTC. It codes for CASSFGGAIQETQYF.